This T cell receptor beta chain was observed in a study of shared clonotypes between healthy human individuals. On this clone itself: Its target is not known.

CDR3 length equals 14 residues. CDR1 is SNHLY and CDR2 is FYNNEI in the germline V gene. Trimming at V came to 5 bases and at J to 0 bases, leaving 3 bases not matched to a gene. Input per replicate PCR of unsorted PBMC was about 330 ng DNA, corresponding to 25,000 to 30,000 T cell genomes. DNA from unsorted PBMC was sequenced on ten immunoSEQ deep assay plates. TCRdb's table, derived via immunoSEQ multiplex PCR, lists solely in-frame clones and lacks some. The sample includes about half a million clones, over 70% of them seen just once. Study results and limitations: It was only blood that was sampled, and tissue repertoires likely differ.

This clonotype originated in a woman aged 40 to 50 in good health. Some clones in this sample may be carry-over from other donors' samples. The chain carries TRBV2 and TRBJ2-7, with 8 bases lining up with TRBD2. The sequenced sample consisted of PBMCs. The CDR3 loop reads CASSSGRGSYEQYF. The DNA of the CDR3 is TGTGCCAGCAGTAGCGGGAGAGGCTCCTACGAGCAGTACTTC.